The 16 T cell receptor beta chains reported below all come from one sample, sequenced in a study of vaccination effects on CD4 cells after COVID-19. No cognate antigen is known for these TCRs. Around day 10 of culture, CD4+ T cells were separated out. Some clones are missing from TCRdb's copy, which holds only in-frame ones; the method was immunoSEQ multiplex PCR. The repertoire has 70,000 to 75,000 clones, over 60% of them found once; the top ten carry over 2%. Specimen: CD4+ T cells from PBMCs cultured without peptide, collected before COVID-19 vaccination. Every receptor here comes from a human donor who received a COVID-19 vaccine.

This chain connects TRBV30 to TRBJ1-6; D ambiguous. From germline, CDR1 is GTSNPN and CDR2 SVGIG (reference sequence). V shed 2 bases and J shed 6 bases, with 17 bases lying between them. The CDR3 loop spans 16 amino acids. CDR3 sequence: CAWSPNTGGSNSPLHF. Written as DNA, the CDR3 is TGTGCCTGGAGTCCTAACACCGGAGGATCTAATTCACCCCTCCACTTT.

This clone was found a few times. The V and J genes are TRBV10-1 and TRBJ2-1; the match to TRBD2 covers 8 bases. This CDR3 region has 13 residues. Germline CDR1 reads WNHNN; CDR2 reads SYGVQD (reference sequence). V shed 6 bases and J 6 bases; nucleotides not matched to a gene: 4. The CDR3 loop reads CASSPTSVNEQFF. As DNA, the CDR3 is TGCGCCAGCAGCCCGACTAGCGTCAATGAGCAGTTCTTC.

The chain joins TRBV25-1 to TRBJ1-1, with D unclear. The germline CDR1 and CDR2 sequences are MGHDK and SYGVNS. The V gene lost 7 bases and the J gene lost 10 bases, with 16 bases spanning the gap. The CDR3 extends over 12 amino acids. The CDR3 DNA is TGTGCCAGCACCTCAGGACTACTACCAGCTTTCTTT. Its protein is CASTSGLLPAFF.

This sequence joins TRBV11-3 and TRBJ2-2, with D unresolved. V lost 1 base, J lost 4 bases, and 4 bases lay in between. Germline V lookup: CDR1 SGHNT, CDR2 YENEEA. The CDR3 contains 13 residues. The CDR3 coding sequence is TGTGCCAGCAGCTTAGCAGTCACCGGGGAGCTGTTTTTT. This sequence encodes CASSLAVTGELFF.

The CDR3 is CASSIPGANTEAFF. Here the CDR3 DNA reads TGTGCCAGTAGTATTCCGGGGGCGAACACTGAAGCTTTCTTT. The chain combines TRBV19 with TRBJ1-1, with a possible D match to TRBD1 (6 bases). Trimming took 3 bases from V and 1 from J, leaving 9 bases between them. Germline CDR1 and CDR2: LNHDA and SQIVND (reference sequence). CDR3 size: 14 residues.

Only a few counts were recorded for this clone. V is TRBV5-1 and J is TRBJ1-1; TRBD1 matches 9 bases. V trimming: 3 bases; J trimming: 1 base; junction bases outside the gene matches: 1. Germline V lookup: CDR1 SGHRS, CDR2 YFSETQ. The CDR3 is 14 amino acids. CDR3 sequence (DNA): TGCGCCAGCAGCTGGGGACAGGGGAACACTGAAGCTTTCTTT. It specifies CASSWGQGNTEAFF. The full variable domain, its missing parts supplied by reference TRBV5-1 and TRBJ1-1, is KAGVTQTPRYLIKTRGQQVTLSCSPISGHRSVSWYQQTPGQGLQFLFEYFSETQRNKGNFPGRFSGRQFSNSRSEMNVSTLELGDSALYLCASSWGQGNTEAFFGQGTRLTVV.

This rearrangement joins TRBV5-1 to TRBJ1-5; D ambiguous. This CDR3 is built from 13 residues. V dropped 2 bases and J dropped 7 bases, with 10 bases sitting between them. Germline V gene lookup returns CDR1 SGHRS and CDR2 YFSETQ. The CDR3 protein is CASSFGDRQPQHF. The CDR3 coding sequence is TGCGCCAGCAGCTTCGGGGATCGGCAGCCCCAGCATTTT.

V gene TRBV5-1 combines with J gene TRBJ2-7, with 7 nucleotides matching TRBD1. With 1 base clipped from V and 4 bases from J, the junction kept 5 bases outside the gene matches. The CDR3 loop spans 14 amino acids. Germline lookup yields CDR1 SGHRS and CDR2 YFSETQ. CDR3 region: CASSLNWGQYEQYV. For the CDR3, the DNA is TGCGCCAGCAGCTTGAATTGGGGACAGTACGAGCAGTACGTC.

The rearrangement joins TRBV7-2 to TRBJ1-4; maybe TRBD1 (5 bases). This CDR3 is built from 15 residues. Between the trimmed V and J ends, which lost 2 bases and 8 bases, there was a span of 15 bases. Germline values: CDR1 SGHTA, CDR2 FQGNSA. The CDR3 loop reads CASSLMGQGDEKLFF. CDR3 sequence (DNA): TGTGCCAGCAGCTTAATGGGGCAGGGAGACGAAAAACTGTTTTTT.

The chain has TRBV6-2 or TRBV6-3 and TRBJ2-4; D might be TRBD2 (5 bases). Trimming took 3 bases from V and 2 from J, leaving 14 bases between them. CDR1 and CDR2 from the germline V gene are MNHEY and SVGEGT. The CDR3 is 16 amino acids. CDR3 sequence (DNA): TGTGCCAGCAGTTATCGCCAAACCGGGACCAAAAACATTCAGTACTTC. Its translation: CASSYRQTGTKNIQYF.

This clone has more than one count but fewer than ten. The chain uses TRBV5-4 and TRBJ1-1; no clear D. Germline V lookup: CDR1 SGHNT, CDR2 YYREEE (reference sequence). The V end lost 0 bases, the J end lost 8 bases, and 11 bases lay between the germline ends. The CDR3 contains 13 residues. CDR3 in DNA: TGTGCCAGCAGCTTGGCAGGAAGCTGGGAAGCTTTCTTT. Residues: CASSLAGSWEAFF.

The rearrangement links TRBV28 to TRBJ1-3; 10 nucleotides line up with TRBD1. CDR3 size: 14 residues. From germline, CDR1 is MDHEN and CDR2 SYDVKM. V was pared by 8 bases and J by 4 bases, with 5 bases of the junction left unmatched. For the CDR3, the DNA is TGTGCCAGCGGACAGGGGGGAGACGGAAACACCATATATTTT. It codes for CASGQGGDGNTIYF.

The chain uses TRBV24-1 and TRBJ2-5; a weak D match, TRBD1 (5 bases). The CDR3 runs 13 residues. Germline V gene data show CDR1 as KGHDR and CDR2 as SFDVKD. The V end lost 1 base, the J end lost 4 bases, and 6 bases lay between the germline ends. Here the CDR3 reads CATSDFRGETQYF. The CDR3 nucleotides are TGTGCCACCAGTGATTTTAGGGGAGAGACCCAGTACTTC.

The V gene is TRBV18, the J gene TRBJ2-1; no clear D gene. The germline V and J ends were trimmed by 0 bases and 3 bases, with 9 bases remaining between them. The germline V gene encodes CDR1 KGHSH and CDR2 LQKENI. CDR3 length equals 15 residues. The CDR3 bases are TGTGCCAGCTCACCACCGGGAAAGCGCTACAATGAGCAGTTCTTC. Its protein is CASSPPGKRYNEQFF.

Notes on this clone: Other DNA sequences of this sample code for an identical CDR3. This chain uses TRBV18 with TRBJ1-5; no reliable D call. The CDR3 spans 14 residues. Germline V gene sequence: CDR1 KGHSH, CDR2 LQKENI. V gave up 1 base and J gave up 1 base, with 5 bases separating them. CDR3 residues: CASSPQGSNQPQHF. CDR3 in DNA: TGTGCCAGCTCACCACAGGGCAGCAATCAGCCCCAGCATTTT.

The chain has TRBV11-2 and TRBJ2-7; 11 nucleotides align to TRBD2. The J segment lost 3 bases and the V segment lost 5 bases, leaving 9 bases of the junction unmatched. Germline V lookup: CDR1 SGHAT, CDR2 FQNNGV. The length of the CDR3 is 16 residues. This CDR3 reads CASSKIAGGPVYEQYV. The CDR3 DNA sequence: TGTGCCAGCAGCAAGATAGCGGGGGGGCCCGTCTACGAGCAGTACGTC.